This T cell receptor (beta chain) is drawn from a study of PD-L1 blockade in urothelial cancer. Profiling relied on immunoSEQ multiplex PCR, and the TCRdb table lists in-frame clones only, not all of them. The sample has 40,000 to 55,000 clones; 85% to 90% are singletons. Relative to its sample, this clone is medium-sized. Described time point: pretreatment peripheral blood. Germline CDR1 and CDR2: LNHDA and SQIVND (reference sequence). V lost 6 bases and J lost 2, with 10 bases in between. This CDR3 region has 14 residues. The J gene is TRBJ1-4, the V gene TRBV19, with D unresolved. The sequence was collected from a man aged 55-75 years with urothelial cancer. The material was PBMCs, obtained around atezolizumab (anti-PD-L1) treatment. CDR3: CASRQRGTNEKLFF. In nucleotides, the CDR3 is TGTGCCAGTAGACAGAGAGGGACTAATGAAAAACTGTTTTTT.